One and the same sample provided the 23 T cell receptor beta chains below, sequenced in a study of metastatic and nonmetastatic thyroid tumors. All patients were treatment-naive before thyroid surgery. TCRdb reanalyzed the PCR reads with MiXCR. The repertoire holds some 40,000 clones, with about 13% as singletons. Sequenced material: blood. The receptors were gathered from a female donor with papillary thyroid cancer or a benign thyroid nodule (not recorded which). Some clones in this sample may be carry-over from other donors' samples.

In its sample, this clone was seen a few times. The chain's CDR3 is CATRLAVGTDTQYF. The CDR3 nucleotides are TGTGCCACCAGGCTAGCGGTCGGAACAGATACGCAGTATTTT. V and J are TRBV24-1 and TRBJ2-3, with TRBD2 identical over 7 bases. The CDR3 has 14 amino acids. Germline loops: CDR1 KGHDR, CDR2 SFDVKD. V gave up 7 bases and J gave up 3 bases; unmatched junction bases: 6.

This clone has at least ten counts. V gene TRBV2 combines with J gene TRBJ1-1; no clear D gene. CDR1 and CDR2 from the germline V gene are SNHLY and FYNNEI. The CDR3 sequence is 12 residues long. V was clipped by 5 bases and J by 11 bases, with 15 bases between them. For the CDR3, the DNA is TGTGCCAGCAGTTCACAGCCGGGTTGGGCTTTCTTT. Protein sequence: CASSSQPGWAFF.

This clone was detected many times. This chain connects TRBV28 to TRBJ1-1; 9 bases match TRBD1. The CDR3 sequence is 17 residues long. With 6 bases clipped from V and 5 bases from J, the junction kept 16 bases outside the gene matches. Germline-derived CDR1 and CDR2 are MDHEN and SYDVKM. CDR3 amino acids: CASSQVWDRAKRTEAFF. The CDR3 region has the DNA TGTGCCAGCAGCCAGGTGTGGGACAGGGCGAAGAGAACTGAAGCTTTCTTT.

The V gene is TRBV27, the J gene TRBJ2-7; no firm D call. The V end was cut by 3 bases, the J end by 5 bases, with 20 bases between. The CDR3 covers 16 residues. CDR1 and CDR2 from the germline V gene are MNHEY and SMNVEV (reference sequence). DNA of the CDR3: TGTGCCAGCAGTTTCTGGGTTGGCCCGACCAGCGACGAGCAGTACTTC. This encodes CASSFWVGPTSDEQYF.

The chain joins TRBV28 to TRBJ1-2, with TRBD1 as a possible D gene (5 bases). Germline CDR1 and CDR2: MDHEN and SYDVKM. The V gene lost 8 bases and the J gene lost 5 bases, with 9 bases spanning the gap. CDR3 length equals 11 residues. Here the CDR3 DNA reads TGTGCCAGCGGGGGTGATTATGGCTACACCTTC. Translation gives CASGGDYGYTF.

This clone was counted at least ten times. The CDR3 reads CSARENNYGYTF. CDR3 nucleotide sequence: TGCAGTGCTAGAGAAAATAACTATGGCTACACCTTC. The V gene is TRBV20-1, the J gene TRBJ1-2; D unresolved. Germline CDR1 and CDR2: DFQATT and SNEGSKA (reference sequence). V lost 0 bases and J 1 base, leaving 3 bases between the germline ends. The CDR3 sequence is 12 residues long.

This clone came up many times. Written as DNA, the CDR3 is TGCGCCAGCAGCACCGGGACTAGCGAGAACAATGAGCAGTTCTTC. This encodes CASSTGTSENNEQFF. V usage is TRBV5-1 and J usage is TRBJ2-1; 10 positions match TRBD2. CDR1 and CDR2 from the germline V gene are SGHRS and YFSETQ. V was clipped by 4 bases and J by 5 bases; unmatched bases: 6. This CDR3 has 15 residues.

This clone was detected ten times or more. This sequence joins TRBV28 and TRBJ1-2; D unclear. Trimming pared 2 bases from V and 2 bases from J, leaving 6 bases between. Germline V gene lookup returns CDR1 MDHEN and CDR2 SYDVKM. CDR3 size: 13 residues. Here the CDR3 DNA reads TGTGCCAGCAGTTTAGGGCGGAACTATGGCTACACCTTC. It codes for CASSLGRNYGYTF.

There are many counts of this clone. J is TRBJ1-5 and V is TRBV6-5, with D tentatively TRBD1 (5 bases). From germline, CDR1 is MNHEY and CDR2 SVGAGI. Trimming removed 2 bases at V and 6 bases at J, with 14 bases between. This CDR3 comprises 15 residues. The DNA for the CDR3 is TGTGCCAGCAGTTACGGGGGGTCGGGGGGTCAGCCCCAGCATTTT. Protein product: CASSYGGSGGQPQHF.

Turning to this clone: A much more abundant neighbour one base away suggests this may be a read error. This chain links TRBV29-1 with TRBJ2-2; TRBD2 aligns across 8 bases. The CDR3 runs to 15 residues. Per germline, CDR1 SQVTM and CDR2 ANQGSEA. J was trimmed by 5 bases and V by 5 bases; bases with no gene match: 10. The CDR3 loop is CSVNLAGKTTGELFF. CDR3 bases: TGCAGCGTTAATTTAGCGGGAAAGACTACCGGGGAGCTGTTTTTT.

Points on this clone: Its ends do not fully match the called genes, so a read error is possible. This chain uses TRBV5-5 with TRBJ2-7, with TRBD2 identical over 7 bases. The CDR3 consists of 13 residues. Germline CDR1 and CDR2: SGHKS and YYEKEE (reference sequence). The CDR3 DNA reads as TGTGCCAGCAGCTTGGTTGCGGGAGCACCAGAGAGCTTC. Its translation: CASSLVAGAPESF.

This clone occurred many times. The chain has TRBV20-1 and TRBJ2-5; 8 bases align to TRBD1. The germline V gene has CDR1 DFQATT and CDR2 SNEGSKA (reference sequence). J was trimmed by 3 bases and V by 8 bases; bases with no gene match: 14. The CDR3 is 15 residues long. The CDR3 DNA follows: TGCAGTATCTTCCCCGGCGGACAGGGAAAAGAGACCCAGTACTTC. Translating it yields CSIFPGGQGKETQYF.

This clone is deemed medium-sized (0.01 to 0.1%). The chain carries TRBV6-1 and TRBJ1-5; 8 nucleotides line up with TRBD1. CDR1 is MNHNS and CDR2 is SASEGT in the germline V gene. CDR3 length: 16 residues. The trim removed 5 bases at V and 4 bases at J, leaving 10 bases unmatched. The CDR3, as DNA: TGTGCCAGCAGTTTACACCCCGGGACAGGTAATCAGCCCCAGCATTTT. Translation gives CASSLHPGTGNQPQHF.

At least ten counts were recorded for this clone. This may stem from a read error, because a much larger clone lies one nucleotide away. The chain recombines TRBV10-3 with TRBJ2-6; no firm D call. Per the germline V gene, CDR1 is ENHRY and CDR2 is SYGVKD. The V gene lost 4 bases and the J gene lost 3 bases, with 10 bases spanning the gap. This CDR3 is 15 amino acids long. The CDR3 nucleotides read TGTGCCATCAGTGGACCCGATTTTGGGGCCAACGTCCTGACTTTC. Its translation is CAISGPDFGANVLTF.

At least ten counts were recorded for this clone. The CDR3 nucleotides read TGTGCCAGCAGCCCCCGGACAGGGGCGGGTGAGCAGTACTTC. Its protein product is CASSPRTGAGEQYF. This chain connects TRBV9 to TRBJ2-7; 9 bases align to TRBD1. The germline gives CDR1 SGDLS, CDR2 YYNGEE. The CDR3 has 14 residues. Losses at the gene ends were 4 bases for V and 7 bases for J; bases not matched to a gene: 9.

This clone was found many times. A much more abundant neighbour one base away suggests this may be a read error. The V call is TRBV12-3 or TRBV12-4, the J call TRBJ1-1, with a possible D match to TRBD1 (5 bases). The CDR3 sequence is 16 residues long. The CDR3: CASSFLGGTLNAEAFF. In nucleotides, the CDR3 is TGTGCCAGCAGTTTTCTGGGGGGGACTCTGAACGCTGAAGCTTTCTTT.

The chain has TRBV14 and TRBJ1-1; D not resolved. This CDR3 is built from 16 residues. V gave up 3 bases and J gave up 6 bases, with 20 bases separating them. Germline-derived CDR1 and CDR2 are SGHDN and FVKESK. CDR3 region: CASSHQRLYGEPEAFF. CDR3 bases: TGTGCCAGCAGCCATCAACGGTTGTATGGGGAACCTGAAGCTTTCTTT. Looking up the rest from reference TRBV14 and TRBJ1-1 gives the full variable domain: EAGVTQFPSHSVIEKGQTVTLRCDPISGHDNLYWYRRVMGKEIKFLLHFVKESKQDESGMPNNRFLAERTGGTYSTLKVQPAELEDSGVYFCASSHQRLYGEPEAFFGQGTRLTVV.

This clone was recorded many times. The chain joins TRBV28 to TRBJ2-1, with D possibly being TRBD2 (6 bases). Trimming took 5 bases from V and 5 from J, leaving 13 bases between them. This CDR3 is 14 amino acids long. The germline V gene has CDR1 MDHEN and CDR2 SYDVKM. CDR3 region: CASSPLAANNEQFF. The CDR3 nucleotides are TGTGCCAGCAGTCCCTTAGCGGCCAACAATGAGCAGTTCTTC.

This clone was counted at least ten times. The V gene is TRBV30, the J gene TRBJ2-3, with a possible D match to TRBD2 (6 bases). V was cut by 1 base and J by 0 bases, with 17 bases left in between. The CDR3 runs 17 residues. Germline values: CDR1 GTSNPN, CDR2 SVGIG (reference sequence). The CDR3 region is CAWSAPWGSGSTDTQYF. CDR3 DNA sequence: TGTGCCTGGAGTGCTCCTTGGGGTAGCGGAAGCACAGATACGCAGTATTTT.

The chain couples TRBV7-3 to TRBJ2-1; D is ambiguous. Deletions cut 7 bases from V and 8 bases from J, with 15 bases between. This CDR3 comprises 13 residues. Germline V gene data show CDR1 as SGHTA and CDR2 as FQGTGA. This CDR3 reads CASNFLWADEQFF. The DNA of the CDR3 is TGTGCCAGCAACTTTCTATGGGCTGATGAGCAGTTCTTC.

In this sample, this clone turned up many times. The chain joins TRBV19 to TRBJ2-7, with 11 bases fitting TRBD2. CDR1 and CDR2 from the germline V gene are LNHDA and SQIVND (reference sequence). The CDR3 has 15 residues. V lost 5 bases to trimming and J lost 4 bases; unmatched junction nucleotides: 7. CDR3 sequence: CASSVQLAGEYEQYF. The CDR3 coding sequence is TGTGCCAGTAGTGTCCAACTAGCGGGAGAATACGAGCAGTACTTC.

This clone counts as medium-sized. The V call is TRBV6-2 or TRBV6-3, the J call TRBJ2-1, with D hard to call. CDR3 length equals 16 residues. V gave up 2 bases and J gave up 7 bases, with 18 bases separating them. Germline-derived CDR1 and CDR2 are MNHEY and SVGEGT. CDR3 residues: CASSYSAVSPANEQFF. In DNA, the CDR3 is TGTGCCAGCAGTTACAGCGCAGTCTCACCTGCAAATGAGCAGTTCTTC.

The V and J genes are TRBV6-1 and TRBJ2-2; D remains ambiguous. The CDR3 runs to 15 residues. Germline V lookup: CDR1 MNHNS, CDR2 SASEGT. V was shortened by 4 bases and J by 6 bases, with 15 bases between the two germline ends. The CDR3 sequence is CASSVIAGGAGELFF. CDR3 nucleotide sequence: TGTGCCAGCAGTGTCATTGCAGGTGGGGCCGGGGAGCTGTTTTTT.